The clone carrying this T cell receptor (beta chain) occurred many times. The antigen remains unidentified. Time point of the sample: healthy volunteer bleed at 2 weeks. It was unfractionated whole blood from which total RNA was extracted. These data come from a study of human T cells and chemical hapten exposure. Study-wide findings and caveats: TCRs exceeding 1 in 1000 frequency stayed unchanged with DPC sensitization.

The authors' processing: A per-sample median of around 100,000 TCRs was observed, with a range of roughly 20,000 to 690,600. Each CDR3 protein gets one entry after TCRdb re-called the RACE reads with MiXCR. TCRdb's processing, not the authors' own work, is the source of the V and J calls. The data hold tens of thousands of distinct CDR3 sequences, with over 8% observed a single time. CDR1 and CDR2 (germline): SNHLY, FYNNEI. Trimming shortened V by 4 bases and J by 5 bases, and 15 bases separated the two germline ends. CDR3 length equals 14 residues. The J gene is TRBJ2-7, the V gene TRBV2, with D possibly being TRBD1 (6 bases). Sequencing was performed on whole blood. The source of this sequence is a female donor in good health. Some clones in this sample may be carry-over from other donors' samples. The CDR3 protein is CASSGLGAANEQYF. Written as DNA, the CDR3 is TGTGCCAGCAGTGGTCTGGGGGCGGCCAACGAGCAGTACTTC.